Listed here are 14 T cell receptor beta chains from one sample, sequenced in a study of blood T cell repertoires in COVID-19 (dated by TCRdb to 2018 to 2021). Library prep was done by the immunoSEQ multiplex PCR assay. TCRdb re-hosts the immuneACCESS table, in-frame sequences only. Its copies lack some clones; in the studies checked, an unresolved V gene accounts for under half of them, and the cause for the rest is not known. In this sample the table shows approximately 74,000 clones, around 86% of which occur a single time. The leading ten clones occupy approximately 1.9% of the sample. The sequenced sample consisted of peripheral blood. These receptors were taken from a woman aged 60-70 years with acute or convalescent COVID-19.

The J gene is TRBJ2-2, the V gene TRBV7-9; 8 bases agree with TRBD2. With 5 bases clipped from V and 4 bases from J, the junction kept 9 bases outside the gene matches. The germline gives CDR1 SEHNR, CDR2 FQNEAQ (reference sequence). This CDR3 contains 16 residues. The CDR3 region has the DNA TGTGCCAGCAGCCCGAGACTAGCGCATGGCACCGGGGAGCTGTTTTTT. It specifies CASSPRLAHGTGELFF.

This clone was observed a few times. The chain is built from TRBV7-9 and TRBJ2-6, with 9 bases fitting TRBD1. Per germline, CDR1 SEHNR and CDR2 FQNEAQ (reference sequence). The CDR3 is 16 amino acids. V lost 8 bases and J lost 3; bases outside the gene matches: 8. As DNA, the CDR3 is TGTGCCAGCGACGTGGGACAGGGCGTTGGGGCCAACGTCCTGACTTTC. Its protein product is CASDVGQGVGANVLTF.

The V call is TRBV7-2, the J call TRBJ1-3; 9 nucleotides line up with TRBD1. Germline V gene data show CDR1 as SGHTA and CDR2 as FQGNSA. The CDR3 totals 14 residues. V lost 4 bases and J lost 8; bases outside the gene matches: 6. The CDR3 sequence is CASSSGQGGHTIYF. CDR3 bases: TGTGCCAGCAGCTCGGGACAGGGCGGTCACACCATATATTTT.

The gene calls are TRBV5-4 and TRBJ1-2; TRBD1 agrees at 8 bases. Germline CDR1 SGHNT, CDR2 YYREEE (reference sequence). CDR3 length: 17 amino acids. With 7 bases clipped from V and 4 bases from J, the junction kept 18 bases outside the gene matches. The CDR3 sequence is CASALGQEPGWAYGYTF. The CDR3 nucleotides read TGTGCCAGCGCCTTGGGACAGGAACCTGGCTGGGCCTATGGCTACACCTTC.

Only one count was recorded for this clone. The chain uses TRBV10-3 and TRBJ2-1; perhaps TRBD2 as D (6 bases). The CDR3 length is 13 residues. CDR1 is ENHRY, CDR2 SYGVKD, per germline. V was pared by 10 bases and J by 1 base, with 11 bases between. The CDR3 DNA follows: TGTGCCACCTTGGGGGGTTCCTACAATGAGCAGTTCTTC. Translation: CATLGGSYNEQFF.

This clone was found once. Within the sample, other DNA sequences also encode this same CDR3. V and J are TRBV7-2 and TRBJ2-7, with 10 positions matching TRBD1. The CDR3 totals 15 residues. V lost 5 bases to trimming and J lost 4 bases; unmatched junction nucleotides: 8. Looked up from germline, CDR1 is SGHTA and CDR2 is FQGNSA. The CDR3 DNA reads TGTGCCAGCAGCCCACGGACAGGGGGGGAGTACGAGCAGTACTTC. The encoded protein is CASSPRTGGEYEQYF. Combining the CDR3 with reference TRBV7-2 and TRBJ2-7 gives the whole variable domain GAGVSQSPSNKVTEKGKDVELRCDPISGHTALYWYRQSLGQGLEFLIYFQGNSAPDKSGLPSDRFSAERTGGSVSTLTIQRTQQEDSAVYLCASSPRTGGEYEQYFGPGTRLTVT.

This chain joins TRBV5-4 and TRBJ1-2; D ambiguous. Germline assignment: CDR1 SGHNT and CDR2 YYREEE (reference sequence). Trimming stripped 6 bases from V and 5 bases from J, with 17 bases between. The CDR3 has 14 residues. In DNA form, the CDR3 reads TGTGCCAGCACCTCTGGGCAGTTCCTATATGGCTACACCTTC. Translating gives CASTSGQFLYGYTF.

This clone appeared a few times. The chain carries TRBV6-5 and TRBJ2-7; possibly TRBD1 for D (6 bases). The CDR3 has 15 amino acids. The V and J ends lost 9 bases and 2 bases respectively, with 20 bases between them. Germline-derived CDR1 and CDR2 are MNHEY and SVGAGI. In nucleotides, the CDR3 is TGTGCCAGTAAGCCCGATCCGGGACACCCCTACGAGCAGTACTTC. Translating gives CASKPDPGHPYEQYF.

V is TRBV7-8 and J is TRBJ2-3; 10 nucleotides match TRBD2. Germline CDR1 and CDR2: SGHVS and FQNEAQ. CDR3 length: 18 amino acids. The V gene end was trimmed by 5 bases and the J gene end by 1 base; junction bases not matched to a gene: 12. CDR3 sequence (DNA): TGTGCCAGCAGCCAAGGGACTAGCGCCGAGGTGGGCACAGATACGCAGTATTTT. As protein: CASSQGTSAEVGTDTQYF.

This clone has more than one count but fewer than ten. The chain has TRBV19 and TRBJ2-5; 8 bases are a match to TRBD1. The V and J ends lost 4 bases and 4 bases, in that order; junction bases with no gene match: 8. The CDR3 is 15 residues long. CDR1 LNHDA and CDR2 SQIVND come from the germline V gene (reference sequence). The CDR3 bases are TGTGCCAGTAGTAACCTCAGGGGGCCCCCAGAGACCCAGTACTTC. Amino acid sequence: CASSNLRGPPETQYF.

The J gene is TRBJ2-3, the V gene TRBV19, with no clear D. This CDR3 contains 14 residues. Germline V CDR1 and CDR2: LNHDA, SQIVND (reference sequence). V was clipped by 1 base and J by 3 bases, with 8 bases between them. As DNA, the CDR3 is TGTGCCAGTAGTATAGGGGCTGAAACAGATACGCAGTATTTT. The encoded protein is CASSIGAETDTQYF.

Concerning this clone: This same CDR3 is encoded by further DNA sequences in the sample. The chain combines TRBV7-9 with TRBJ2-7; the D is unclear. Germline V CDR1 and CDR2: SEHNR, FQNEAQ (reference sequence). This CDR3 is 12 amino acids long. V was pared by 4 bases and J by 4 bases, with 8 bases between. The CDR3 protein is CASSSSGYEQYF. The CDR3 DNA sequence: TGTGCCAGCAGCTCATCCGGGTACGAGCAGTACTTC.

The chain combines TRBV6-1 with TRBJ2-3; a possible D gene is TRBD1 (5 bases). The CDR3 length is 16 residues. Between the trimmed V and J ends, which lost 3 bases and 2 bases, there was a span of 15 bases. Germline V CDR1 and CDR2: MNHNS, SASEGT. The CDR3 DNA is TGTGCCAGCAGTGATTTCAGGGTTAGGAACACAGATACGCAGTATTTT. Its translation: CASSDFRVRNTDTQYF.

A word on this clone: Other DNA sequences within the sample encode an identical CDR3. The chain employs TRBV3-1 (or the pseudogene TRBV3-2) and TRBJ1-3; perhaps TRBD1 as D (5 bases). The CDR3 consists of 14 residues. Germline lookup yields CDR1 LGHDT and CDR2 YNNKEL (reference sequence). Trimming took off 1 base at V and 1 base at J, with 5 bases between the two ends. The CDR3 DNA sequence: TGTGCCAGCAGCCAAGCAGGGTCTGGAAACACCATATATTTT. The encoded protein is CASSQAGSGNTIYF.